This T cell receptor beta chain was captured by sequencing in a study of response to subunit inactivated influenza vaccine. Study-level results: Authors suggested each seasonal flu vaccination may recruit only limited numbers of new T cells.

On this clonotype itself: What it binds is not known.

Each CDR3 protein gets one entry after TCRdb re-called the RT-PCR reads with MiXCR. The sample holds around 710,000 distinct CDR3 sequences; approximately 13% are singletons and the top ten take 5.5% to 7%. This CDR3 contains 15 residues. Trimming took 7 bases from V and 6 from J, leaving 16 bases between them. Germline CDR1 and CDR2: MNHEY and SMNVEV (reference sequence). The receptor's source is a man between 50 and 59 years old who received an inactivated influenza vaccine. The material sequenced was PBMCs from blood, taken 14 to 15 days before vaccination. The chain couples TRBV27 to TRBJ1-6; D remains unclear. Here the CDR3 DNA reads TGTGCCAGCACCCTTAGCGTCAGTACTAATTCACCCCTCCACTTT. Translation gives CASTLSVSTNSPLHF.